The 4 T cell receptor beta chains below were found in one sample sequenced in a study of T cells in Graves' hyperthyroidism and ophthalmopathy. Amplification of TCR beta CDR3 regions used RNA as the template. A first-round RT-PCR of the TCR CDR3 used the HTBI primer set. TCRdb independently ran MiXCR on the multiplex PCR reads; one entry per CDR3 protein. The sample lists 490,000 or so distinct CDR3 sequences, 15% to 20% occurring once. Sequenced input: blood. The receptors come from a man in his forties or fifties with Graves' ophthalmopathy.

The chain couples TRBV7-3 to TRBJ2-2, with 7 positions matching TRBD1. Trimming took 5 bases from V and 6 from J; bases not matched to a gene: 12. The CDR3 is 16 residues long. Looked up from germline, CDR1 is SGHTA and CDR2 is FQGTGA. This CDR3 is CASSRRGGLNPGELFF. DNA for the CDR3: TGTGCCAGCAGCCGAAGAGGGGGCCTTAATCCCGGGGAGCTGTTTTTT. The full variable domain, completed using reference TRBV7-3 and TRBJ2-2, is GAGVSQTPSNKVTEKGKYVELRCDPISGHTALYWYRQSLGQGPEFLIYFQGTGAADDSGLPNDRFFAVRPEGSVSTLKIQRTERGDSAVYLCASSRRGGLNPGELFFGEGSRLTVL.

The sample holds a few counts of this clonotype. The genes are TRBV5-6 and TRBJ1-1; no reliable D call. CDR3 size: 12 residues. V lost 0 bases and J 11 bases, leaving 11 bases between the germline ends. Germline assignment: CDR1 SGHDT and CDR2 YYEEEE. CDR3 in DNA: TGTGCCAGCAGCTTGGATGGGTCGGGGGCTTTCTTT. Translated: CASSLDGSGAFF.

This clonotype was observed a few times. The chain recombines TRBV28 with TRBJ2-5, with a weak D call TRBD2 (5 bases). This CDR3 region has 15 residues. Per germline, CDR1 MDHEN and CDR2 SYDVKM. V dropped 3 bases and J dropped 0 bases, with 11 bases sitting between them. The CDR3 DNA reads TGTGCCAGCAGTTTCGGCAGACTACACCAAGAGACCCAGTACTTC. It yields the protein CASSFGRLHQETQYF.

The V call is TRBV20-1, the J call TRBJ2-1; the D call may be TRBD1 or TRBD2 (7 bases each). The germline gives CDR1 DFQATT, CDR2 SNEGSKA (reference sequence). V was clipped by 6 bases and J by 6 bases, with 21 bases between them. The CDR3 is made up of 15 amino acids. The CDR3 nucleotides are TGCAGTGCCACCAGGGGGAGGGGGCATCTCAATGAGCAGTTCTTC. It translates to CSATRGRGHLNEQFF.